The 32 T cell receptor beta chains reported below all come from one sample, sequenced in a study of blood T cell repertoires in COVID-19. The data were produced by immunoSEQ multiplex PCR, yet TCRdb's version contains in-frame clones alone and is incomplete. The sample lists 25,000 to 30,000 clones; approximately 94% were seen once. The sample consisted of peripheral blood. The receptors derive from a human donor with active COVID-19. The donor label of this sample is uncertain.

V is TRBV11-3 and J is TRBJ2-7, with TRBD1 as a possible D gene (5 bases). The CDR3 is 14 amino acids. Trimming took off 0 bases at V and 6 bases at J, with 12 bases between the two ends. Germline CDR1 and CDR2: SGHNT and YENEEA. The CDR3 loop reads CASSLDSGQSEQYF. CDR3 in DNA: TGTGCCAGCAGCTTAGATTCCGGACAAAGCGAGCAGTACTTC.

The gene calls are TRBV2 and TRBJ1-1, with D possibly being TRBD1 (6 bases). This CDR3 is 15 amino acids long. Trimming pared 5 bases from V and 4 bases from J, leaving 17 bases between. Germline CDR1 SNHLY, CDR2 FYNNEI. This CDR3 is CASSLQGYQGTEAFF. CDR3 DNA sequence: TGTGCCAGCAGTTTACAGGGATATCAGGGCACTGAAGCTTTCTTT.

The chain employs TRBV7-2 and TRBJ2-2; tentative D call: TRBD1 (6 bases). Trimming took 3 bases from V and 2 from J, leaving 10 bases between them. Germline V gene lookup returns CDR1 SGHTA and CDR2 FQGNSA. The CDR3 has 15 amino acids. CDR3 nucleotides: TGTGCCAGCAGCTTGGCCAGGGGAAACACCGGGGAGCTGTTTTTT. It is translated as CASSLARGNTGELFF.

J is TRBJ2-3 and V is TRBV3-1 (or the pseudogene TRBV3-2), with 11 positions matching TRBD2. CDR1 and CDR2 (germline): LGHDT, YNNKEL (reference sequence). The CDR3 is made up of 17 amino acids. The V and J ends lost 4 bases and 5 bases, in that order; junction bases with no gene match: 11. Written as DNA, the CDR3 is TGTGCCAGCAGCCTCCCTAGCGGGGGGACCGGAGTAGATACGCAGTATTTT. Protein: CASSLPSGGTGVDTQYF.

V gene TRBV3-1 (or the pseudogene TRBV3-2) combines with J gene TRBJ2-1; tentatively, D is TRBD1 (5 bases). The germline V gene encodes CDR1 LGHDT and CDR2 YNNKEL (reference sequence). The CDR3 is 13 amino acids. Trimming removed 4 bases from V and 7 bases from J, with 11 bases in between. CDR3 in amino acids: CASSPDSVNEQFF. CDR3 DNA sequence: TGTGCCAGCAGCCCTGACAGCGTTAATGAGCAGTTCTTC.

V and J are TRBV5-1 and TRBJ2-2; unclear D gene. CDR1 and CDR2 from the germline V gene are SGHRS and YFSETQ. CDR3 length: 18 amino acids. V shed 0 bases and J shed 0 bases, with 15 bases lying between them. The CDR3: CASSLGRRVFANTGELFF. In DNA, the CDR3 is TGCGCCAGCAGCTTGGGACGGAGAGTCTTCGCGAACACCGGGGAGCTGTTTTTT.

This clone is a singleton in its sample. The chain carries TRBV5-4 and TRBJ2-1, with D perhaps TRBD2 (5 bases). The germline gives CDR1 SGHNT, CDR2 YYREEE (reference sequence). V was cut by 0 bases and J by 8 bases, with 18 bases left in between. CDR3 length: 16 residues. CDR3 residues: CASSLGLVLGIDEQFF. Written as DNA, the CDR3 is TGTGCCAGCAGCTTGGGTTTGGTACTAGGTATCGATGAGCAGTTCTTC.

This chain connects TRBV7-9 to TRBJ2-7; 12 bases agree with TRBD2. From germline, CDR1 is SEHNR and CDR2 FQNEAQ (reference sequence). Trimming at V came to 5 bases and at J to 6 bases, leaving 8 bases not matched to a gene. The length of the CDR3 is 15 residues. CDR3 nucleotide sequence: TGTGCCAGCAGCCCCCAGGGACTAGCGGGTTCCGAGCAGTACTTC. It specifies CASSPQGLAGSEQYF.

The chain employs TRBV3-1 (or the pseudogene TRBV3-2) and TRBJ1-6; D remains unclear. With 4 bases removed from V and 10 bases from J, the gap between germline ends came to 14 bases. Germline V gene sequence: CDR1 LGHDT, CDR2 YNNKEL (reference sequence). CDR3 length: 14 residues. In DNA form, the CDR3 reads TGTGCCAGCAGCCTAGGCCACCGGGAGTCACCCCTCCACTTT. Its protein is CASSLGHRESPLHF.

The V call is TRBV5-5, the J call TRBJ2-7; D possibly corresponds to TRBD2 (6 bases). Germline values: CDR1 SGHKS, CDR2 YYEKEE (reference sequence). The CDR3 runs 16 residues. V lost 6 bases and J 1 base, leaving 20 bases between the germline ends. In DNA form, the CDR3 reads TGTGCCAGCAACCTCCTGTCCGGGGGAATTTCCTACGAGCAGTACTTC. Its protein product is CASNLLSGGISYEQYF.

V is TRBV11-2 and J is TRBJ2-1, with D unresolved. The germline V gene has CDR1 SGHAT and CDR2 FQNNGV. There are 14 residues in the CDR3. V was clipped by 5 bases and J by 6 bases, with 14 bases between them. The CDR3 is CASSPGVTRNEQFF. CDR3 sequence (DNA): TGTGCCAGCAGCCCTGGAGTGACCCGCAATGAGCAGTTCTTC.

The chain uses TRBV11-2 and TRBJ1-1; possibly TRBD1 for D (5 bases). This CDR3 is 13 amino acids long. V was cut by 0 bases and J by 11 bases, with 13 bases left in between. CDR1 SGHAT and CDR2 FQNNGV come from the germline V gene. The CDR3 region is CASSLDRGAEAFF. The CDR3 nucleotides are TGTGCCAGCAGCTTAGATAGGGGCGCAGAGGCTTTCTTT. The variable domain in full, with the rest retrieved from reference TRBV11-2 and TRBJ1-1, is EAGVAQSPRYKIIEKRQSVAFWCNPISGHATLYWYQQILGQGPKLLIQFQNNGVVDDSQLPKDRFSAERLKGVDSTLKIQPAKLEDSAVYLCASSLDRGAEAFFGQGTRLTVV.

In this sample, this clone turned up once. This sequence joins TRBV7-2 and TRBJ2-7, with TRBD1 as a possible D gene (5 bases). The CDR3 has 14 residues. Germline CDR1 is SGHTA and CDR2 is FQGNSA. Deletions cut 3 bases from V and 3 bases from J, with 12 bases between. As DNA, the CDR3 is TGTGCCAGCAGCTTGGGGCTGGACCGCTACGAGCAGTACTTC. Its protein is CASSLGLDRYEQYF.

The rearrangement uses TRBV19 and TRBJ2-7; unclear D gene. CDR3 length: 15 residues. Per the germline V gene, CDR1 is LNHDA and CDR2 is SQIVND (reference sequence). V dropped 7 bases and J dropped 2 bases, with 18 bases sitting between them. The CDR3 is CASTPETHNTYEQYF. In DNA form, the CDR3 reads TGTGCCAGTACCCCCGAGACTCACAATACCTACGAGCAGTACTTC.

The genes are TRBV25-1 and TRBJ1-4; 10 positions match TRBD1. This CDR3 comprises 16 residues. CDR1 and CDR2 (germline): MGHDK, SYGVNS. Trimming cost V 1 base and J 8 bases; bases outside gene matches: 7. In DNA, the CDR3 is TGTGCCAGCAGTGAATCAGTGACAGGGGGCGCGGAAAAACTGTTTTTT. Its protein is CASSESVTGGAEKLFF.

The genes are TRBV9 and TRBJ2-5, with 14 positions matching TRBD2. This CDR3 has 19 residues. Trimming removed 0 bases from V and 0 bases from J; junction bases left unmatched: 7. Germline lookup yields CDR1 SGDLS and CDR2 YYNGEE. CDR3 sequence: CASSVGLAGGNPYQETQYF. The CDR3, as DNA: TGTGCCAGCAGCGTAGGACTAGCGGGAGGGAACCCGTACCAAGAGACCCAGTACTTC. The full variable domain, with the rest looked up from reference TRBV9 and TRBJ2-5, is DSGVTQTPKHLITATGQRVTLRCSPRSGDLSVYWYQQSLDQGLQFLIQYYNGEERAKGNILERFSAQQFPDLHSELNLSSLELGDSALYFCASSVGLAGGNPYQETQYFGPGTRLLVL.

The chain is built from TRBV24-1 and TRBJ1-2; a possible D gene is TRBD1 (6 bases). Trimming removed 0 bases at V and 6 bases at J, with 10 bases between. The germline gives CDR1 KGHDR, CDR2 SFDVKD. This CDR3 spans 14 amino acids. The DNA for the CDR3 is TGTGCCACCAGTGATTTGAACAGGGACAATGGCTACACCTTC. Translated: CATSDLNRDNGYTF.

V and J are TRBV19 and TRBJ1-2, with 7 bases that match TRBD1. V was pared by 11 bases and J by 2 bases, with 5 bases of the junction left unmatched. In germline, CDR1 is LNHDA, CDR2 SQIVND (reference sequence). CDR3 length equals 12 residues. This CDR3 reads CASMTGNYGYTF. CDR3 DNA: TGTGCCTCGATGACAGGGAACTATGGCTACACCTTC.

This clone was recorded only once. The V and J genes are TRBV7-2 and TRBJ1-5; D not resolved. The CDR3 is 16 residues long. Looked up from germline, CDR1 is SGHTA and CDR2 is FQGNSA. V lost 4 bases, J lost 0 bases, and 13 bases lay in between. The CDR3 sequence: CASSSDTWYSNQPQHF. CDR3 bases: TGTGCCAGCAGCTCTGACACCTGGTATAGCAATCAGCCCCAGCATTTT.

The V gene is TRBV30, the J gene TRBJ2-7; TRBD1 matches 7 bases. This CDR3 contains 13 residues. Germline V lookup: CDR1 GTSNPN, CDR2 SVGIG (reference sequence). V lost 3 bases, J lost 0 bases, and 2 bases stayed unmatched. This CDR3 reads CAWSRDSSYEQYF. DNA for the CDR3: TGTGCCTGGAGCCGGGACAGCTCCTACGAGCAGTACTTC.

This chain uses TRBV6-5 with TRBJ1-1; 8 positions match TRBD1. Germline V CDR1 and CDR2: MNHEY, SVGAGI. The CDR3 is made up of 14 amino acids. Trimming removed 6 bases from V and 1 base from J; junction bases left unmatched: 4. CDR3 loop: CASRNRGANTEAFF. DNA of the CDR3: TGTGCCAGCAGAAACAGGGGGGCGAACACTGAAGCTTTCTTT.

J is TRBJ1-2 and V is TRBV18; D is perhaps TRBD1 (6 bases). The length of the CDR3 is 15 residues. Germline lookup yields CDR1 KGHSH and CDR2 LQKENI. V lost 2 bases and J lost 8, with 18 bases in between. Here the CDR3 reads CASSPGGSELIGYTF. The CDR3 bases are TGTGCCAGCTCACCAGGGGGCTCGGAGCTAATAGGCTACACCTTC.

This chain connects TRBV5-1 to TRBJ2-7; a weak D match, TRBD1 (6 bases). V was cut by 4 bases and J by 6 bases, with 17 bases left in between. The germline V gene encodes CDR1 SGHRS and CDR2 YFSETQ. CDR3 length: 14 residues. The CDR3 spells CASSPGTIGIEQYF. The DNA for the CDR3 is TGCGCCAGCAGCCCCGGGACAATCGGGATCGAGCAGTACTTC.

The chain combines TRBV30 with TRBJ1-1; D gene unclear. The CDR3 runs 13 residues. With 4 bases removed from V and 2 bases from J, the gap between germline ends came to 11 bases. Per germline, CDR1 GTSNPN and CDR2 SVGIG (reference sequence). CDR3: CAWKSFTNTEAFF. The CDR3 DNA reads TGTGCCTGGAAGTCCTTCACAAACACTGAAGCTTTCTTT.

The chain has TRBV3-1 (or the pseudogene TRBV3-2) and TRBJ2-2; TRBD1 agrees at 8 bases. With 5 bases clipped from V and 1 base from J, the junction kept 3 bases outside the gene matches. There are 15 residues in the CDR3. The germline V gene has CDR1 LGHDT and CDR2 YNNKEL (reference sequence). For the CDR3, the DNA is TGTGCCAGCAGCAAAGGGACAGGGAACACCGGGGAGCTGTTTTTT. Its protein product is CASSKGTGNTGELFF.

This rearrangement joins TRBV28 to TRBJ2-6; maybe TRBD1 (5 bases). In germline, CDR1 is MDHEN, CDR2 SYDVKM. The CDR3 runs 16 residues. Deletions cut 5 bases from V and 2 bases from J, with 13 bases between. The CDR3 region has the DNA TGTGCCAGCAGTGTCAGGGTAAGGACTGGGGCCAACGTCCTGACTTTC. It codes for CASSVRVRTGANVLTF.

The chain has TRBV27 and TRBJ2-1; 11 bases are shared with TRBD2. The CDR3 length is 14 residues. Looked up from germline, CDR1 is MNHEY and CDR2 is SMNVEV (reference sequence). Trimming at V came to 3 bases and at J to 9 bases, leaving 4 bases not matched to a gene. CDR3 sequence reads: CASSFSGRAGEQFF. In DNA, the CDR3 is TGTGCCAGCAGTTTTAGCGGGAGGGCCGGTGAGCAGTTCTTC.

The chain joins TRBV5-4 to TRBJ1-4; D unresolved. V was trimmed by 2 bases and J by 5 bases, leaving 16 bases between them. The CDR3 totals 16 residues. Germline CDR1 reads SGHNT; CDR2 reads YYREEE (reference sequence). The CDR3 loop reads CASSFIRAGGNEKLFF. DNA of the CDR3: TGTGCCAGCAGCTTCATTAGGGCAGGAGGGAATGAAAAACTGTTTTTT.

The count of this clone is one. J is TRBJ2-3 and V is TRBV18; 14 nucleotides match TRBD2. The germline CDR1 and CDR2 sequences are KGHSH and LQKENI. The J segment lost 5 bases and the V segment lost 8 bases, leaving 6 bases of the junction unmatched. CDR3 length: 15 residues. The CDR3 region is CASTRTSGGLDTQYF. DNA for the CDR3: TGTGCCAGCACCCGGACTAGCGGGGGGTTAGATACGCAGTATTTT.

This rearrangement joins TRBV6-6 to TRBJ1-2, with D possibly matching TRBD1 (5 bases). The length of the CDR3 is 14 residues. Between the trimmed V and J ends, which lost 1 base and 1 base, there was a span of 7 bases. In germline, CDR1 is MNHNY, CDR2 SVGAGI (reference sequence). CDR3 loop: CASSYLTDNYGYTF. The CDR3 nucleotides are TGTGCCAGCAGTTACTTGACAGATAACTATGGCTACACCTTC.

The chain uses TRBV5-4 and TRBJ1-5; D possibly corresponds to TRBD1 (5 bases). The CDR3 length is 14 residues. The germline V gene encodes CDR1 SGHNT and CDR2 YYREEE (reference sequence). V was clipped by 0 bases and J by 4 bases, with 8 bases between them. CDR3 nucleotide sequence: TGTGCCAGCAGCTTGGCAGGGCGAAATCAGCCCCAGCATTTT. Translated, it gives CASSLAGRNQPQHF.

The V call is TRBV24-1, the J call TRBJ2-1; a possible D gene is TRBD1 (5 bases). The V and J ends lost 0 bases and 6 bases respectively, with 8 bases between them. Germline V gives CDR1 KGHDR, CDR2 SFDVKD. This CDR3 has 14 residues. CDR3 in DNA: TGTGCCACCAGTGATTTGGCAGGGTCCAATGAGCAGTTCTTC. This translates into CATSDLAGSNEQFF.